The clone carrying this TCR beta chain was seen a few times. TCRdb's copy holds only in-frame clones and misses some; the assay was immunoSEQ multiplex PCR. The sample has 280,000 or so clones; 80% to 90% are singletons. This CDR3 has 18 residues. CDR1 and CDR2 from the germline V gene are LGHNA and YNFKEQ. The germline V and J ends were trimmed by 0 bases and 1 base, with 19 bases remaining between them. These data originate in a study of blood T cell repertoires in COVID-19. On the study more broadly: T cells, B-cell-depleted T cells, or PBMCs supplied cDNA or gDNA.

The chain joins TRBV4-2 to TRBJ2-7; a possible D gene is TRBD2 (6 bases). This TCR derives from a woman between 50 and 59 years old who had recovered from COVID-19. Sequences were obtained from peripheral blood. The CDR3 loop reads CASSQDRTNPFISYEQYF. CDR3 nucleotides: TGTGCCAGCAGCCAAGATCGGACTAACCCCTTCATATCCTACGAGCAGTACTTC.